This note documents a single T cell receptor (beta chain) sequence. The antigen remains undetermined. Authors of the study amplified TCR beta CDR3 regions from RNA transcripts. TCR CDR3 underwent first-round RT-PCR with the HTBI primer set. TCRdb ran MiXCR on the multiplex PCR reads and lists one entry per CDR3 protein. The table has fewer than 750,000 distinct CDR3 sequences, 35% to 55% seen once. Patients counted as stable if ophthalmopathy did not develop within 18 months. This entry belongs to a study of T cells in Graves' hyperthyroidism and ophthalmopathy. Study-level points and caveats: Most thyroid clonotypes with frequency above 0.001 were detected in blood. Through a model of 13 V-J features, ophthalmopathy was separated from stable hyperthyroidism.

The TCR sequence derives from a woman between 18 and 29 years old with Graves' hyperthyroidism. The sample taken for sequencing was peripheral blood or thyroid tissue (not recorded which).

As DNA, the CDR3 is TGTGCCTGGGGACTTAGAGCAGGCTGGGACTCAGACTACGAGCAGTACTTC. The encoded protein is CAWGLRAGWDSDYEQYF. The chain carries TRBV30 and TRBJ2-7; possible D gene TRBD2, 6 bases. The germline CDR1 and CDR2 sequences are GTSNPN and SVGIG (reference sequence). This CDR3 comprises 17 residues. The ends were cut back, 5 bases at V and 3 bases at J, with 26 bases in the middle.